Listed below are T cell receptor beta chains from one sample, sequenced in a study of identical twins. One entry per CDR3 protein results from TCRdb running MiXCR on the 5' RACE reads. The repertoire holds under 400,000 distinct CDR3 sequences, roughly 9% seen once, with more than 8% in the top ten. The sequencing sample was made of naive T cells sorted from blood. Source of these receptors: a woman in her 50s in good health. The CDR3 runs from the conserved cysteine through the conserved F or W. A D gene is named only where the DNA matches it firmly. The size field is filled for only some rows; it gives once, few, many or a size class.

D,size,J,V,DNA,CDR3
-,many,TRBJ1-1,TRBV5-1,TGCGCCAGCAGCTTGGATGGCGCCTTAGGCTTGAACACTGAAGCTTTCTTT,CASSLDGALGLNTEAFF
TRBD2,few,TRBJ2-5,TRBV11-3,TGTGCCAGCTCTCGGACTAGCGGGAGGGTGGAGACCCAGTACTTC,CASSRTSGRVETQYF
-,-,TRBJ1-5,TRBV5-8,TGTGCCAGCAGCTTGGGATCGGCGGGGCTGTTCAGCAATCAGCCCCAGCATTTT,CASSLGSAGLFSNQPQHF
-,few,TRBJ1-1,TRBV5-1,TGCGCCAGCAGCTTAGAACAGATGAACACTGAAGCTTTCTTT,CASSLEQMNTEAFF
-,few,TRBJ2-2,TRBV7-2,TGTGCCAGCAACTCCGGGACTCCCAACACCGGGGAGCTGTTTTTT,CASNSGTPNTGELFF
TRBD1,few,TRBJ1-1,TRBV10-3,TGTGCCATCAGTGTAAACAGGGGGCGAGTTACTGAAGCTTTCTTT,CAISVNRGRVTEAFF
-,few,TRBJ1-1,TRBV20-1,TGCAGTGCCCGGGGATACATGAACACTGAAGCTTTCTTT,CSARGYMNTEAFF
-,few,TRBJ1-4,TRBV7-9,TGTGCCAGCAGCGGCCGGGCCCCGAGGGGGGAAAAACTGTTTTTT,CASSGRAPRGEKLFF
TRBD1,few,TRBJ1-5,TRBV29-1,TGCAGCGCCCAGGACAGGAGCAATCAGCCCCAGCATTTT,CSAQDRSNQPQHF
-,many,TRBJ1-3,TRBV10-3,TGTGCCATCCAAACAGGGTCTGGAAACACCATATATTTT,CAIQTGSGNTIYF
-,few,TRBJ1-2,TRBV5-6,TGTGCCAGCAGCCTCAGGGTAGAGGATGGCTACACCTTC,CASSLRVEDGYTF
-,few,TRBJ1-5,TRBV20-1,TGCAGTGCTAGGGAGACAGGAGATCAGCCCCAGCATTTT,CSARETGDQPQHF
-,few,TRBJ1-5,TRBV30,TGTGCCTGGAGTGTAGGTATCAATCAGCCCCAGCATTTT,CAWSVGINQPQHF
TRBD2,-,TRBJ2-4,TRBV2,TGTGCCAGCCTCCCTACTAGCGGGAGAAACATTCAGTACTTC,CASLPTSGRNIQYF
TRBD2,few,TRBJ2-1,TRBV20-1,TGCAGTGTTTTGCGGCTAGCGGGACACAATGAGCAGTTCTTC,CSVLRLAGHNEQFF
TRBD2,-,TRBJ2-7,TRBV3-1,TGTGCCAGCAGCCTGACTAGCGGGAAGGCCGAGCAGTACTTC,CASSLTSGKAEQYF
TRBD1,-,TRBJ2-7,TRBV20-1,TGCAGTGCTAGAGATCACGGGACAGGGGGCTACGAGCAGTACTTC,CSARDHGTGGYEQYF
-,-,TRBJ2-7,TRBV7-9,TGTGCCAGCAGCGAGAGGACGGCAATGAGCTCCTACGAGCAGTACTTC,CASSERTAMSSYEQYF
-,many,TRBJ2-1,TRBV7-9,TGTGCCAGCAGCGCGGAGGACCCTGGGTTCTTC,CASSAEDPGFF
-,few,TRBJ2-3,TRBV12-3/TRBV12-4,TGTGCCAGCAGTTTCCGATCAGATACGCAGTATTTT,CASSFRSDTQYF
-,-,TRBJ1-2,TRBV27,TGTGCCAGCAGTGGGGGACTCGGCTATGGCTACACCTTC,CASSGGLGYGYTF
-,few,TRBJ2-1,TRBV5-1,TGCGCCAGCAGCCTGCAGGTTCCCCTTCCCTACAATGAGCAGTTCTTC,CASSLQVPLPYNEQFF
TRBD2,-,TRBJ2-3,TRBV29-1,TGCAGCGTTGAAATTGGTAGCGGGAGAACAGATACGCAGTATTTT,CSVEIGSGRTDTQYF
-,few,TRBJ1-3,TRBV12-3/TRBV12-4,TGTGCCAGCCGAGCAACCGGACTTGCCTCTGGAAACACCATATATTTT,CASRATGLASGNTIYF
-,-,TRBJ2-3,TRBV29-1,TGCAGCGTTGAAAAGGGACAATCCACAGATACGCAGTATTTT,CSVEKGQSTDTQYF
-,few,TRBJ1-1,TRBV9,TGTGCCAGCAGCGTAGGTAGGGAGGCTGAAGCTTTCTTT,CASSVGREAEAFF
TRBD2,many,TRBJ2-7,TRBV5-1,TGCGCCAGCACCCAGTACGGGAGGGCGACCTACGAGCAGTACTTC,CASTQYGRATYEQYF
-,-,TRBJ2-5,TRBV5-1,TGCGCCAGCAGCTTGAGTCAACAGTGGGAGACCCAGTACTTC,CASSLSQQWETQYF
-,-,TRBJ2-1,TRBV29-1,TGCAGCGTTAAAGGCTCCTACAATGAGCAGTTCTTC,CSVKGSYNEQFF
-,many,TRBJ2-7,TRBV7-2,TGTGCCAGCAGCTTAATCCCAGCGGCCTCCTACGAGCAGTACTTC,CASSLIPAASYEQYF
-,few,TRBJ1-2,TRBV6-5,TGTGCCAGCATGGATGAGCGTGGCTACACCTTC,CASMDERGYTF
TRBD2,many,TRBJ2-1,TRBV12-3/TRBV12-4,TGTGCCAGCAGTTTACTAGCGGGAGGACGGTACAATGAGCAGTTCTTC,CASSLLAGGRYNEQFF
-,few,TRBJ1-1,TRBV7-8,TGTGCCAGCAGCTTAAGGGACTCAAGCGCTGAAGCTTTCTTT,CASSLRDSSAEAFF
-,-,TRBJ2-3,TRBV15,TGTGCCACCAGCAGAGATGGAGGAGCGGCACTCACAGATGCGCAGTATTTT,CATSRDGGAALTDAQYF
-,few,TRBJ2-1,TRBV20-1,TGCAGTGCTAGAGATTGGGGGCGGGGGTACAATGAGCAGTTCTTC,CSARDWGRGYNEQFF
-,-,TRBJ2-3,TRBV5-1,TGCGCCAGCAGCTTGGGGATTGCCACAGATACGCAGTATTTT,CASSLGIATDTQYF
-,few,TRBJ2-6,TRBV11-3,TGTGCCAGCAGCTTAGTCACAGGGTTGGGGGCCAACGTCCTGACTTTC,CASSLVTGLGANVLTF
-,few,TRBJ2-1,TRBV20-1,TGCAGTGCTAGAGATACCCTAAGATACAATGAGCAGTTCTTC,CSARDTLRYNEQFF
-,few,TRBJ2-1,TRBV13,TGTGCCAGCAGCTCCGGGACCCCCCACAATGAGCAGTTCTTC,CASSSGTPHNEQFF
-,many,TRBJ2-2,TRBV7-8,TGTGCCAGCAGCCCACACGGGGGGAACACCGGGGAGCTGTTTTTT,CASSPHGGNTGELFF
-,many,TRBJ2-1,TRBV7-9,TGTGCCAGTCGCGGAGGTTTTGGGAATGAGCAGTTCTTC,CASRGGFGNEQFF
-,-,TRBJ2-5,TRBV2,TGTGCCAGCAGTGAAGTTGTGGAGACCCAGTACTTC,CASSEVVETQYF
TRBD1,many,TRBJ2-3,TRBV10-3,TGTGCCATCAGACCCCTAGGACAGGTGGATACGCAGTATTTT,CAIRPLGQVDTQYF